This TCR beta chain stems from a study of identical twins. Template switching created a universal primer site, and the cDNA included unique molecular identifiers. TCRdb independently ran MiXCR on the 5' RACE reads; one entry per CDR3 protein. The data show around 1.7 million distinct CDR3 sequences, with less than 35% seen just once and approximately 0.29% held by the top ten. A few counts support this clonotype. CDR3 length: 15 residues. Per germline, CDR1 DFQATT and CDR2 SNEGSKA (reference sequence). Trimming removed 3 bases at V and 2 bases at J, with 15 bases between. This TCR was sampled from a newborn girl in good health. The chain employs TRBV20-1 and TRBJ2-3, with D possibly being TRBD2 (5 bases). Sequenced input: cord blood. CDR3 sequence: CSARDFLTPTDTQYF. The CDR3, as DNA: TGCAGTGCTAGGGACTTCCTCACCCCCACAGATACGCAGTATTTT.